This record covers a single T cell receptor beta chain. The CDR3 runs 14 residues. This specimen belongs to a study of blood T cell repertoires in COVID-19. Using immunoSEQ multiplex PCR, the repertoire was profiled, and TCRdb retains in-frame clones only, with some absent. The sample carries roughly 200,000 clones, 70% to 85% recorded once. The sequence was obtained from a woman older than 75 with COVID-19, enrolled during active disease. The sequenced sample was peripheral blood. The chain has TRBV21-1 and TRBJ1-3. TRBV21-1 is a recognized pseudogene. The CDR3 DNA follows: TGTGCCAGCAGCACTCTTGTGCGGGGAAACACCATATATTTT. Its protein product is CASSTLVRGNTIYF.